The entry that follows covers one TCR beta chain sequence. This record belongs to a study of blood T cell repertoires in COVID-19. Study summary: The United States, Italy and Spain supplied acute and convalescent COVID-19 samples. PBMCs, B-cell-depleted T cells, or T cells provided the cDNA or gDNA that made up the material.

Germline CDR1 MNHNY, CDR2 SVGAGI (reference sequence). The CDR3 runs to 15 residues. J was trimmed by 0 bases and V by 2 bases; bases with no gene match: 2. Study processing details: It was from reference gene primer amplification that nucleated cell counts were estimated. Libraries were prepared by immunoSEQ multiplex PCR; TCRdb keeps only in-frame clonotypes and omits some of them. V, J and clone size were drawn from that table, and D and trimming were deduced from the DNA. Among about 190,000 clones listed, roughly 90% were seen once. Input material: peripheral blood. The chain carries TRBV6-6 and TRBJ2-7, with 9 bases aligning to TRBD2. This clonotype originated in a man aged 45-65 years with acute or convalescent COVID-19. CDR3 bases: TGTGCCAGCAGTTACGCGGGGGGGAGCTCCTACGAGCAGTACGTC. As protein: CASSYAGGSSYEQYV.